The clone carrying this T cell receptor beta chain was counted a few times. Combining a sample-barcoded 5' primer with a J-beta primer mix, a second PCR ran for 7 to 11 cycles. TCRdb reanalysed the 5' RACE reads using MiXCR and keeps one entry per CDR3 protein. Of about 1.1 million distinct CDR3 sequences listed, less than 45% are singletons. The sample belongs to a study of blood T cells in healthy people across ages. The germline gives CDR1 ENHRY, CDR2 SYGVKD. V was clipped by 0 bases and J by 7 bases, with 15 bases between them. This CDR3 spans 16 amino acids. Sequencing was carried out using blood. The chain joins TRBV10-3 to TRBJ1-4; no definite D call. This receptor was identified in a man in his late teens or twenties in good health. CDR3 DNA: TGTGCCATCAGTGAGTCAGGTGGAGGGATCGGTGAAAAACTGTTTTTT. Amino acid sequence: CAISESGGGIGEKLFF.